This paragraph reports one T cell receptor (beta chain). The sample originates from a study of blood T cell repertoires in COVID-19. Study details: Donors in the United States, Italy and Spain gave samples during acute or convalescent COVID-19. T cells, B-cell-depleted T cells, or PBMCs provided the cDNA or gDNA that served as material.

Here immunoSEQ multiplex PCR was the method, and the copy in TCRdb shows in-frame clones only, minus some. The table has approximately 51,000 clones, approximately 87% seen once; the top ten hold 2.1%. V lost 5 bases, J lost 0 bases, and 9 bases stayed unmatched. The V gene's germline CDR1 is SGHTA and CDR2 FQGTGA. CDR3 length equals 18 residues. Sequenced: peripheral blood. The chain links TRBV7-3 to TRBJ2-6; 8 bases fit TRBD2. The receptor's source is a woman aged 80 or over with COVID-19, enrolled during active disease. CDR3 residues: CASSTRGGLSSGANVLTF. The CDR3 nucleotides are TGTGCCAGCAGCACCCGGGGGGGCTTAAGCTCTGGGGCCAACGTCCTGACTTTC.